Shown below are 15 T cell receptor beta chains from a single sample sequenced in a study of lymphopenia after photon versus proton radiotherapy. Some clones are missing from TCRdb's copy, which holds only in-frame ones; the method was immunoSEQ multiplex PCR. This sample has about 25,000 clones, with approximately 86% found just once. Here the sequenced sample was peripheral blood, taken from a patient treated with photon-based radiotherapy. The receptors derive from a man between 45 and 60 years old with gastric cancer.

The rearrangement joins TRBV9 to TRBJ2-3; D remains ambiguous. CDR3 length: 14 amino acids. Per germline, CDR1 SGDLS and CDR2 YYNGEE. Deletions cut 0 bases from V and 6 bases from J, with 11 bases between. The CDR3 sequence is CASSVEWAADTQYF. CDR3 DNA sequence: TGTGCCAGCAGCGTAGAGTGGGCAGCGGATACGCAGTATTTT.

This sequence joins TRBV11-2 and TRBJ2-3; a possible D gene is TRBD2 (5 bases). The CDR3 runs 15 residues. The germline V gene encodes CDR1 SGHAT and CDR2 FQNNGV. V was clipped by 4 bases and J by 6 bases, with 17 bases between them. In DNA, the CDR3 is TGTGCCAGCAGCTCCGAGGGCAGGTCCCCGGATACGCAGTATTTT. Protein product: CASSSEGRSPDTQYF.

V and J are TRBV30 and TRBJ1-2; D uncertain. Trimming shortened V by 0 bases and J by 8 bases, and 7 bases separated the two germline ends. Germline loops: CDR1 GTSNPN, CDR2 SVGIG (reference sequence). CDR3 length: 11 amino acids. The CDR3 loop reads CAWSVLDGYTF. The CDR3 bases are TGTGCCTGGAGTGTACTTGACGGCTACACCTTC.

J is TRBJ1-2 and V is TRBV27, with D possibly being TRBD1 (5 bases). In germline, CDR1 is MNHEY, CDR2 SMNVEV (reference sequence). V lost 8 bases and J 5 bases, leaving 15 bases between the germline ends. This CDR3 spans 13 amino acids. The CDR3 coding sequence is TGTGCCAGCGGGACCGTCGGGGGATATGGCTACACCTTC. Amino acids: CASGTVGGYGYTF.

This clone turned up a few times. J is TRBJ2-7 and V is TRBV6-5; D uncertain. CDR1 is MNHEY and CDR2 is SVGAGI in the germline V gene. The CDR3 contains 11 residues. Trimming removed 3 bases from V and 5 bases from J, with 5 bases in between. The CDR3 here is CASSYLHEQYF. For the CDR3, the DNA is TGTGCCAGCAGTTATCTCCACGAGCAGTACTTC.

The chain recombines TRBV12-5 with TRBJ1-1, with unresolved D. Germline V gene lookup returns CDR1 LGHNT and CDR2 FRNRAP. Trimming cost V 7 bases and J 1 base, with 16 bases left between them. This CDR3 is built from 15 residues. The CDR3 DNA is TGTGCTAGTGCCCCCTCTGGCAGGCAGAACACTGAAGCTTTCTTT. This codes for CASAPSGRQNTEAFF.

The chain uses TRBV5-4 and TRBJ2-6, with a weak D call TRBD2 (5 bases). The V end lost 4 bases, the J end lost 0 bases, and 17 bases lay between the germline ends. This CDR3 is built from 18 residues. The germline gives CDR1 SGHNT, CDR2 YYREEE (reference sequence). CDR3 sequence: CASSAGTSISSGANVLTF. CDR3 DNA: TGTGCCAGCAGCGCGGGTACATCGATATCCTCTGGGGCCAACGTCCTGACTTTC. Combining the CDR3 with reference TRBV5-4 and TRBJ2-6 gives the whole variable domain ETGVTQSPTHLIKTRGQQVTLRCSSQSGHNTVSWYQQALGQGPQFIFQYYREEENGRGNFPPRFSGLQFPNYSSELNVNALELDDSALYLCASSAGTSISSGANVLTFGAGSRLTVL.

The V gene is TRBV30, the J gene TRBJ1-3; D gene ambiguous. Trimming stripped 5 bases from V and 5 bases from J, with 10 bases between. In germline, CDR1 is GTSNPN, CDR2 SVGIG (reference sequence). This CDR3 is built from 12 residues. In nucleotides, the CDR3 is TGTGCCTGGGTTGTTCAACGAAACACCATATATTTT. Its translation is CAWVVQRNTIYF.

The CDR3 coding sequence is TGTGCCAGCAGCGTATTTAGCACCGGGGAGCTGTTTTTT. It encodes CASSVFSTGELFF. The V call is TRBV9, the J call TRBJ2-2; D is ambiguous. The ends were cut back, 1 base at V and 4 bases at J, with 5 bases in the middle. Germline CDR1 is SGDLS and CDR2 is YYNGEE. The CDR3 loop spans 13 amino acids. Full variable domain (missing parts from reference TRBV9 and TRBJ2-2): DSGVTQTPKHLITATGQRVTLRCSPRSGDLSVYWYQQSLDQGLQFLIQYYNGEERAKGNILERFSAQQFPDLHSELNLSSLELGDSALYFCASSVFSTGELFFGEGSRLTVL.

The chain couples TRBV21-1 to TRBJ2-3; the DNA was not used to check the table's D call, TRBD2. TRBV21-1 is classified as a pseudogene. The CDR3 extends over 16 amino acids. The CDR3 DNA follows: TGTGCCAGCACCGCTAGCGGGGAGTATCTGGCAGATACGCAGTATTTT. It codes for CASTASGEYLADTQYF.

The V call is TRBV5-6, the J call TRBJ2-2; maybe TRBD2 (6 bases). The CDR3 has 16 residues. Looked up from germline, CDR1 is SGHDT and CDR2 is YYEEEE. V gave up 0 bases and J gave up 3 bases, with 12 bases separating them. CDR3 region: CASSLASGLYTGELFF. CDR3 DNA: TGTGCCAGCAGCTTGGCCTCGGGACTCTACACCGGGGAGCTGTTTTTT.

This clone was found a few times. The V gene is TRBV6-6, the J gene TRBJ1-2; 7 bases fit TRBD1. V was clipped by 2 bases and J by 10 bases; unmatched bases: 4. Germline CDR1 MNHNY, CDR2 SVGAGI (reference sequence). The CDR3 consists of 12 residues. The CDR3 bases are TGTGCCAGCAGTTACGGGGACAGTTTCTACACCTTC. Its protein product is CASSYGDSFYTF.

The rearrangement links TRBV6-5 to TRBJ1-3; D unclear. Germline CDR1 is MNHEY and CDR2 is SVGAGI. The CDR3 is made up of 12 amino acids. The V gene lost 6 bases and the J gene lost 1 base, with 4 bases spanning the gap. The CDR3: CASRESGNTIYF. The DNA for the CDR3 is TGTGCCAGCAGAGAATCTGGAAACACCATATATTTT.

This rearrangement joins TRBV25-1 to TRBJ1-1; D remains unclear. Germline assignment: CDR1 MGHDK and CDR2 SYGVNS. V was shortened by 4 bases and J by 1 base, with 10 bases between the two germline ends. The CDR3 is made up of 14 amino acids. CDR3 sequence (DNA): TGTGCCAGCAGTGCCCACAGTAGGAACACTGAAGCTTTCTTT. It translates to CASSAHSRNTEAFF.

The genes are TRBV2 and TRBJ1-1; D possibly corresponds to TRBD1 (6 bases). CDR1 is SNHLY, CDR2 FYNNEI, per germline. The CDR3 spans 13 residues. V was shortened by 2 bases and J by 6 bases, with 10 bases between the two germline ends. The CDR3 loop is CASSETRQAEAFF. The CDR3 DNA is TGTGCCAGCAGTGAAACCAGACAGGCTGAAGCTTTCTTT. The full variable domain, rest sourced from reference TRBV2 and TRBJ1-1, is EPEVTQTPSHQVTQMGQEVILRCVPISNHLYFYWYRQILGQKVEFLVSFYNNEISEKSEIFDDQFSVERPDGSNFTLKIRSTKLEDSAMYFCASSETRQAEAFFGQGTRLTVV.